Presented here are 17 T cell receptor beta chains from one specimen sequenced in a study of graft-versus-host responses after intestinal transplantation. Only in-frame clones appear in the TCRdb table, and some are missing; sequencing was by immunoSEQ multiplex PCR. The sample has 80,000 to 100,000 clones, around 86% seen once. These TCRs are of unknown antigen specificity. This sample comprised unstimulated CD8+ T cells sorted from spleen or lymph node cells, obtained before intestinal transplant. The receptors stem from a human donor who received an intestinal transplant.

This clone was seen a few times. J is TRBJ1-2 and V is TRBV27; perhaps TRBD1 as D (6 bases). The V and J ends lost 5 bases and 2 bases respectively, with 18 bases between them. CDR1 and CDR2 from the germline V gene are MNHEY and SMNVEV (reference sequence). The CDR3 covers 16 residues. CDR3 in DNA: TGTGCCAGCAGTAGGGGGGGGCTCCAATTCAACTATGGCTACACCTTC. This sequence encodes CASSRGGLQFNYGYTF.

The chain joins TRBV7-9 to TRBJ2-5, with 9 bases lining up with TRBD1. This CDR3 is built from 16 residues. The J segment lost 1 base and the V segment lost 5 bases, leaving 8 bases of the junction unmatched. The germline CDR1 and CDR2 sequences are SEHNR and FQNEAQ (reference sequence). CDR3 sequence reads: CASSQQRTGAQETQYF. The CDR3, as DNA: TGTGCCAGCAGCCAACAGAGGACAGGGGCCCAAGAGACCCAGTACTTC. Full variable domain (missing parts from reference TRBV7-9 and TRBJ2-5): DTGVSQNPRHKITKRGQNVTFRCDPISEHNRLYWYRQTLGQGPEFLTYFQNEAQLEKSRLLSDRFSAERPKGSFSTLEIQRTEQGDSAMYLCASSQQRTGAQETQYFGPGTRLLVL.

About this clone itself: Other DNA sequences of this sample code for an identical CDR3. The V gene is TRBV30, the J gene TRBJ2-7, with D possibly called TRBD1 or TRBD2 (5 bases each). Germline V gene sequence: CDR1 GTSNPN, CDR2 SVGIG (reference sequence). The CDR3 is 13 residues long. V was cut by 0 bases and J by 0 bases, with 6 bases left in between. The CDR3 here is CAWSVGGSYEQYF. As DNA, the CDR3 is TGTGCCTGGAGTGTTGGGGGCTCCTACGAGCAGTACTTC.

The chain couples TRBV11-2 to TRBJ2-3, with TRBD2 matching 11 bases. Losses at the gene ends were 5 bases for V and 8 bases for J; bases not matched to a gene: 15. CDR1 SGHAT and CDR2 FQNNGV come from the germline V gene. The CDR3 is made up of 17 amino acids. Here the CDR3 reads CASSLPGTSGPEATQYF. CDR3 DNA sequence: TGTGCCAGCAGCCTGCCCGGGACTAGCGGCCCGGAGGCTACGCAGTATTTT.

This clone has just one count. The chain joins TRBV6-1 to TRBJ1-2; TRBD1 is a possible D gene (5 bases). Germline-derived CDR1 and CDR2 are MNHNS and SASEGT. The V and J ends lost 2 bases and 8 bases respectively, with 15 bases between them. This CDR3 has 14 amino acids. The CDR3 DNA sequence: TGTGCCAGCAGTGAATCTCCTTTCCGGGACGGCTACACCTTC. Amino acid sequence: CASSESPFRDGYTF.

A few counts support this clone. The chain joins TRBV7-9 to TRBJ2-2; 11 bases line up with TRBD1. From germline, CDR1 is SEHNR and CDR2 FQNEAQ (reference sequence). With 3 bases clipped from V and 2 bases from J, the junction kept 5 bases outside the gene matches. The CDR3 has 17 amino acids. CDR3: CASSFPGQGVNTGELFF. The CDR3, as DNA: TGTGCCAGCAGCTTTCCGGGACAGGGGGTAAACACCGGGGAGCTGTTTTTT.

This clone has more than one count but fewer than ten. This chain joins TRBV10-2 and TRBJ1-3; D call uncertain. The V end was cut by 5 bases, the J end by 4 bases, with 12 bases between. Germline V gene sequence: CDR1 WSHSY, CDR2 SAAADI. The CDR3 is 14 residues long. In DNA form, the CDR3 reads TGCGCCAGCAGTACAAGGATTAAAGGAAACACCATATATTTT. This encodes CASSTRIKGNTIYF.

This chain joins TRBV27 and TRBJ1-6; the match to TRBD1 covers 7 bases. The germline V gene encodes CDR1 MNHEY and CDR2 SMNVEV (reference sequence). The V and J ends lost 0 bases and 3 bases, in that order; junction bases with no gene match: 2. The CDR3 sequence is 16 residues long. CDR3 protein: CASSLSNRGYNSPLHF. CDR3 DNA sequence: TGTGCCAGCAGTTTATCGAACAGGGGCTATAATTCACCCCTCCACTTT.

Regarding this clone: The junction differs from germline at one of its ends, possibly a read error. The rearrangement joins TRBV10-3 to TRBJ1-3; no clear D gene. Germline loops: CDR1 ENHRY, CDR2 SYGVKD. The CDR3 covers 18 residues. DNA of the CDR3: TGTGCCATCAGTGAGTTGGGAAAGAGATTAAGCTCTGGAAACACCACATATTTT. It specifies CAISELGKRLSSGNTTYF.

This clone appeared a single time. The chain links TRBV11-2 to TRBJ1-1; 8 nucleotides agree with TRBD1. V trimming: 4 bases; J trimming: 8 bases; junction bases outside the gene matches: 12. Germline V gene lookup returns CDR1 SGHAT and CDR2 FQNNGV. The CDR3 sequence is 15 residues long. CDR3 sequence (DNA): TGTGCCAGCAGCTCAACCGGGACAGGCCTCGGCGAAGCTTTCTTT. As protein: CASSSTGTGLGEAFF.

This clone was picked up one time. CDR3 DNA sequence: TGTGCCAGCAGCCTCGGACTAGAGTTCTACAATGAGCAGTTCTTC. It codes for CASSLGLEFYNEQFF. The chain employs TRBV7-2 and TRBJ2-1; the match to TRBD2 covers 7 bases. The CDR3 runs to 15 residues. Germline V gene data show CDR1 as SGHTA and CDR2 as FQGNSA. Germline trimming cut 5 bases from V and 3 bases from J; bases unmatched to any gene: 7.

The genes are TRBV7-2 and TRBJ2-7, with TRBD2 identical over 7 bases. This CDR3 is 15 amino acids long. Germline V gene sequence: CDR1 SGHTA, CDR2 FQGNSA. Trimming removed 5 bases from V and 0 bases from J; junction bases left unmatched: 7. This CDR3 is CASSTTSLSSYEQYF. CDR3 DNA sequence: TGTGCCAGCAGCACGACTAGCCTGAGCTCCTACGAGCAGTACTTC.

J is TRBJ2-1 and V is TRBV5-5; 9 nucleotides agree with TRBD2. CDR1 is SGHKS, CDR2 YYEKEE, per germline (reference sequence). Trimming at V came to 4 bases and at J to 8 bases, leaving 16 bases not matched to a gene. The CDR3 runs 17 residues. CDR3 protein: CASSPRVAGEMWDEQFF. CDR3 nucleotide sequence: TGTGCCAGCAGCCCGAGGGTAGCGGGAGAGATGTGGGATGAGCAGTTCTTC.

V and J are TRBV7-9 and TRBJ2-7; 9 positions agree with TRBD1. The CDR3 spans 14 residues. Germline V gene sequence: CDR1 SEHNR, CDR2 FQNEAQ (reference sequence). V was pared by 5 bases and J by 2 bases, with 4 bases of the junction left unmatched. CDR3 residues: CASSPWDRAYEQYF. The CDR3, as DNA: TGTGCCAGCAGCCCCTGGGACAGGGCCTACGAGCAGTACTTC.

This chain uses TRBV27 with TRBJ1-6; no clear D. CDR1 MNHEY and CDR2 SMNVEV come from the germline V gene (reference sequence). V dropped 4 bases and J dropped 7 bases, with 8 bases sitting between them. The CDR3 contains 13 residues. CDR3 sequence: CASSWAENSPLHF. The CDR3 nucleotides are TGTGCCAGCAGTTGGGCTGAGAATTCACCCCTCCACTTT.

The chain combines TRBV6-5 with TRBJ2-7; 9 bases are shared with TRBD2. With 5 bases clipped from V and 4 bases from J, the junction kept 9 bases outside the gene matches. Per the germline V gene, CDR1 is MNHEY and CDR2 is SVGAGI. The CDR3 is 15 amino acids. CDR3 region: CASSTLAGAWYEQYF. The DNA for the CDR3 is TGTGCCAGCAGTACATTAGCGGGAGCGTGGTACGAGCAGTACTTC.

CDR3 loop: CASSGAGTVPYEQYF. The CDR3 DNA follows: TGTGCCAGCAGCGGCGCCGGGACAGTTCCCTACGAGCAGTACTTC. This chain links TRBV7-9 with TRBJ2-7, with 7 positions matching TRBD1. This CDR3 region has 15 residues. With 5 bases clipped from V and 2 bases from J, the junction kept 9 bases outside the gene matches. Germline V gene data show CDR1 as SEHNR and CDR2 as FQNEAQ (reference sequence).